This is a list of T cell receptor beta chains from one sample in a study of T cells in Graves' hyperthyroidism and ophthalmopathy. One entry per CDR3 protein results from TCRdb running MiXCR on the multiplex PCR reads. The sample consists of under 550,000 distinct CDR3 sequences, about 20% of them appearing once. Sequencing was carried out using blood. The origin of the receptors is a man aged 35-49 years with Graves' ophthalmopathy. CDR3s include the opening cysteine and the closing phenylalanine or tryptophan. The D gene is left open where the match is weak. Size is omitted from some rows. Given values are once, few, many or a class for expanded clones.

TRBJ1-2,TRBV9,-,-,CASSRDLSSYGYTF,TGTGCCAGCAGCCGGGATTTAAGTAGCTATGGCTACACCTTC
TRBJ2-1,TRBV5-1,-,few,CASNFGSEQFF,TGCGCCAGCAATTTCGGTAGTGAGCAGTTCTTC
TRBJ2-1,TRBV7-3,-,few,CASSSWGDRVNNEQFF,TGTGCCAGCAGCTCATGGGGGGACCGGGTAAACAATGAGCAGTTCTTC
TRBJ2-5,TRBV10-3,TRBD1,few,CAIRPGTALQETQYF,TGTGCCATCAGACCCGGGACAGCTCTACAAGAGACCCAGTACTTC
TRBJ1-5,TRBV6-1,-,-,CASSAALQGSNQPQHF,TGTGCCAGCAGTGCGGCACTACAGGGTAGCAATCAGCCCCAGCATTTT
TRBJ1-3,TRBV7-6,TRBD1,-,CASSLWTGGGNTIYF,TGTGCCAGCAGCTTATGGACAGGGGGTGGAAACACCATATATTTT
TRBJ2-7,TRBV28,-,many,CASSLIGRGQYF,TGTGCCAGCAGTTTAATAGGGAGAGGGCAGTACTTC
TRBJ2-3,TRBV9,-,-,CASSVRVRGESADTDTQYF,TGTGCCAGCAGCGTAAGGGTAAGAGGAGAATCTGCGGACACAGATACGCAGTATTTT
TRBJ2-5,TRBV3-1,TRBD1,many,CASSQGTGVMGETQYF,TGTGCCAGCAGCCAAGGGACAGGGGTAATGGGAGAGACCCAGTACTTC
TRBJ2-3,TRBV12-3/TRBV12-4,TRBD1,many,CASRTRTGLTDTQYF,TGTGCCAGCAGAACCCGGACAGGCCTCACAGATACGCAGTATTTT
TRBJ2-7,TRBV6-1,TRBD1,-,CASSYRGQGSYEQYF,TGTGCCAGCAGTTATAGGGGACAGGGGTCCTACGAGCAGTACTTC
TRBJ2-3,TRBV5-1,TRBD2,-,CASSYPGTSGQDTQYF,TGCGCCAGCAGCTACCCTGGGACTAGCGGGCAAGATACGCAGTATTTT
TRBJ1-1,TRBV12-3/TRBV12-4,-,many,CASRPGVRNTEAFF,TGTGCCAGCAGACCGGGGGTCCGAAACACTGAAGCTTTCTTT
TRBJ2-5,TRBV10-3,TRBD1,-,CAISGEQGAWETQYF,TGTGCCATCAGTGGAGAGCAGGGGGCTTGGGAGACCCAGTACTTC
TRBJ2-3,TRBV9,TRBD2,-,CASSPWAGEEVADTQYF,TGTGCCAGCAGCCCGTGGGCGGGAGAGGAGGTCGCAGATACGCAGTATTTT
TRBJ2-7,TRBV20-1,-,-,CSARTFRGSYEQYF,TGCAGTGCTAGAACCTTCAGGGGTTCCTACGAGCAGTACTTC
TRBJ2-1,TRBV4-1,-,few,CASSRPQGEQFF,TGCGCCAGCAGCCGGCCTCAGGGTGAGCAGTTCTTC
TRBJ1-1,TRBV20-1,-,few,CSATGAPPGAEAFF,TGCAGTGCTACCGGAGCACCCCCCGGGGCTGAAGCTTTCTTT
TRBJ2-1,TRBV20-1,-,many,CSARYYNEQFF,TGCAGTGCTAGATACTACAATGAGCAGTTCTTC
TRBJ2-1,TRBV5-1,-,-,CASSSEGPRYNEQFF,TGCGCCAGCAGTTCGGAGGGGCCCAGATACAATGAGCAGTTCTTC
TRBJ1-2,TRBV7-2,TRBD1,-,CASSPGTGLHGYTF,TGTGCCAGCAGCCCGGGGACAGGGCTCCATGGCTACACCTTC
TRBJ1-6,TRBV9,TRBD1,-,CASSVGTGGNNSPLHF,TGTGCCAGCAGCGTCGGGACAGGGGGCAATAATTCACCCCTCCACTTT
TRBJ2-7,TRBV6-1,-,-,CASGGPRGPEQYF,TGTGCCAGCGGGGGACCCCGCGGCCCCGAGCAGTACTTC
TRBJ1-1,TRBV5-4,-,-,CASSLVQGRTEAFF,TGTGCCAGCAGCTTGGTGCAGGGGAGGACTGAAGCTTTCTTT
TRBJ1-1,TRBV7-9,-,few,CASSLAGSNTEAFF,TGTGCCAGCAGCCTTGCGGGGAGTAACACTGAAGCTTTCTTT
TRBJ2-1,TRBV28,TRBD2,few,CASYREGSYNEQFF,TGTGCCAGCTACCGGGAGGGCTCCTACAATGAGCAGTTCTTC
TRBJ1-4,TRBV28,-,few,CASSSQGVREKLFF,TGTGCCAGCAGTTCCCAGGGAGTTAGGGAAAAACTGTTTTTT
TRBJ2-5,TRBV7-2,-,many,CASSDRRGGRKTQYF,TGTGCCAGCAGCGACCGGAGGGGGGGCAGGAAGACCCAGTACTTC
TRBJ2-7,TRBV5-1,-,few,CASSGSLAAEQYF,TGCGCCAGCAGCGGGTCTCTAGCCGCCGAGCAGTACTTC
TRBJ2-6,TRBV2,TRBD1,-,CASTVDRVSSGANVLTF,TGTGCCAGCACGGTCGACAGGGTCAGCTCTGGGGCCAACGTCCTGACTTTC
TRBJ2-1,TRBV11-2,TRBD2,-,CASGYPPTGTSETNEQFF,TGTGCCAGCGGATACCCCCCTACCGGGACTAGCGAGACAAATGAGCAGTTCTTC
TRBJ2-5,TRBV4-1,TRBD2,-,CASSSRTSVETQYF,TGCGCCAGCAGCTCACGGACTAGCGTTGAGACCCAGTACTTC
TRBJ1-1,TRBV7-2,-,few,CASSSTQLTEAFF,TGTGCCAGCAGCTCGACACAATTAACTGAAGCTTTCTTT
TRBJ2-1,TRBV2,-,many,CASSEAGGPTYNEQFF,TGTGCCAGCAGTGAAGCGGGGGGTCCCACCTACAATGAGCAGTTCTTC
TRBJ1-2,TRBV6-1,-,many,CASSPDSGHGYTF,TGTGCCAGCAGCCCCGACAGCGGTCATGGCTACACCTTC
TRBJ2-1,TRBV4-1,TRBD2,-,CASSQEKYSGSPYNEQFF,TGCGCCAGCAGCCAAGAAAAGTATAGCGGGAGCCCCTACAATGAGCAGTTCTTC
TRBJ1-6,TRBV7-2,-,many,CASSSRGSIRPLHF,TGTGCCAGCAGCTCCAGGGGTTCCATTAGGCCCCTCCACTTT
TRBJ1-3,TRBV9,-,-,CASSGNRVSGNTIYF,TGTGCCAGCAGCGGGAACAGAGTCTCTGGAAACACCATATATTTT
TRBJ2-7,TRBV5-1,TRBD1,many,CASSLEGQGPYEQYF,TGCGCCAGCAGCTTGGAAGGACAGGGGCCCTACGAGCAGTACTTC
TRBJ2-5,TRBV7-9,-,-,CASSLVPPNGFQETQYF,TGTGCCAGCAGCTTAGTCCCTCCCAACGGCTTTCAAGAGACCCAGTACTTC
TRBJ2-3,TRBV2,-,many,CASSGPGRGHTDTQYF,TGTGCCAGCAGTGGCCCCGGGCGGGGCCACACAGATACGCAGTATTTT
TRBJ2-1,TRBV24-1,-,-,CATRGGGSPNNEQFF,TGTGCCACCAGGGGTGGTGGGAGCCCTAACAATGAGCAGTTCTTC
TRBJ1-2,TRBV5-1,-,few,CASSFGGDGYTF,TGCGCCAGCAGCTTTGGTGGGGATGGCTACACCTTC
TRBJ2-1,TRBV11-3,TRBD2,many,CASSFRTSEYNEQFF,TGTGCCAGCAGCTTCAGGACTAGCGAATACAATGAGCAGTTCTTC
TRBJ2-3,TRBV20-1,-,many,CSARGTELGATDTQYF,TGCAGTGCTAGAGGAACGGAGCTGGGGGCAACAGATACGCAGTATTTT
TRBJ1-2,TRBV19,-,-,CASSKSGTVGNYGYTF,TGTGCCAGTAGTAAGTCGGGAACGGTCGGAAACTATGGCTACACCTTC